This T cell receptor (beta chain) was identified in a study of T cell repertoires in cytomegalovirus infection. Study context: Indications came from public TCR beta signatures; they pointed to CMV infection and to a matching HLA type. Points from the study as a whole: Public TCR beta family frequency separated CMV-and-HLA carriers, including in an independent cohort.

There are 16 residues in the CDR3. Germline-derived CDR1 and CDR2 are SGHAT and FQNNGV. V was pared by 5 bases and J by 9 bases, with 12 bases of the junction left unmatched. Ten or more counts support this clonotype. The antigen is not known. Each CDR3 protein is one row after TCRdb ran MiXCR on the reads. The sample holds approximately 310,000 distinct CDR3 sequences, approximately 25% seen once. This chain joins TRBV11-2 and TRBJ1-6; 8 nucleotides align to TRBD1. Specimen: cultured PBMCs, collected from culture after CMV antigen stimulation. The source of this sequence is a human donor in good health (CMV status not recorded). Some clones in this sample may be carry-over from other donors' samples. This chain's CDR3 is CASSPSMDRVGSPLHF. DNA for the CDR3: TGTGCCAGCAGCCCTTCCATGGACAGGGTTGGTTCACCCCTCCACTTT.